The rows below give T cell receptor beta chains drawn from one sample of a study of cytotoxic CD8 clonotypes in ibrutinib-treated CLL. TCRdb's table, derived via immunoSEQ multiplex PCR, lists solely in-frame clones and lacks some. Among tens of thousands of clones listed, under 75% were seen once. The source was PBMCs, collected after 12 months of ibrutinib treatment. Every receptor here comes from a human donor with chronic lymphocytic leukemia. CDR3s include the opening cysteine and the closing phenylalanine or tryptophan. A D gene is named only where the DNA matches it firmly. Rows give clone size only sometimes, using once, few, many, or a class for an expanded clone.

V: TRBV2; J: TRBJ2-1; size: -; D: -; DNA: TGTGCCAGCCTTATACTAGGATCCTACAATGAGCAGTTCTTC; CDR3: CASLILGSYNEQFF
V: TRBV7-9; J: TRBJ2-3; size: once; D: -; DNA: TGTGCCGTAGGATACCTGCCAGGAACCGTCACAGATACGCAGTATTTT; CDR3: CAVGYLPGTVTDTQYF
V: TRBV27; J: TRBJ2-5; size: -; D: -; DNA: TGTGCCAGCCCCCCGGGCAGGCGAGAGACCCAGTACTTC; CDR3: CASPPGRRETQYF
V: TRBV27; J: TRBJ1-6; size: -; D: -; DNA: TGTGCCAGCAGTTTAATCAGGTGGAATTCACCCCTCCACTTT; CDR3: CASSLIRWNSPLHF
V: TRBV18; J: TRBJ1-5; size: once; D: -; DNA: TGTGCCAGCTCCCGCCAACCCGGGACGTACTCGTACCACTTT; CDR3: CASSRQPGTYSYHF
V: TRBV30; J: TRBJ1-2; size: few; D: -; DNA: TGTGCCTGGAGTAAGGGGAGAAACTCTGGCTACACCTTC; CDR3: CAWSKGRNSGYTF
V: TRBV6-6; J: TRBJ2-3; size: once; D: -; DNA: TGTGCCAGCAGTGAGCGACGAGATACGCAGTATTTT; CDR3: CASSERRDTQYF
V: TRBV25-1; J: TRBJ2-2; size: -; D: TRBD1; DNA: TGTGCCAGCAGTGTAACAGGGGGCCGGGAGAACACCGGGGAGCTGTTTTTT; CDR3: CASSVTGGRENTGELFF
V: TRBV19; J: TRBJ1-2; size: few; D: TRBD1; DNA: TGTGCCAGTAGTCGACAGGGGATACATGGCTACACCTTC; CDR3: CASSRQGIHGYTF
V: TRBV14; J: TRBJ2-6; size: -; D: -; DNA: TGTGCCAGCAGCCAAGATTGGGCGGGATTTTCTGGGGCCAACGTCCTGACTTTC; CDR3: CASSQDWAGFSGANVLTF
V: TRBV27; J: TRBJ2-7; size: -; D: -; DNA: TGTGCCAGCAGTCTAAATACAGGGAGCGTTGGCTACGAGCAGTACTTC; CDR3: CASSLNTGSVGYEQYF
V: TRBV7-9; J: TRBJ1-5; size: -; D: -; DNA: TGTGCCAGCAGCGCAGGCCAATCTGGCAATCAGCCCCAGCATTTT; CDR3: CASSAGQSGNQPQHF
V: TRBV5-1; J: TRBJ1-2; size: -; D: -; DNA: TGCGCCAGCAGCATAACGGGACACTGGCGATCAAACTATGGCTACACCTTC; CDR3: CASSITGHWRSNYGYTF
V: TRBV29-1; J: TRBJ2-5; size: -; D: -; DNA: TGCAGCGTTTCCCTGGCAGGGGAGAGTTTCGGGCAGACCCAGTACTTC; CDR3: CSVSLAGESFGQTQYF
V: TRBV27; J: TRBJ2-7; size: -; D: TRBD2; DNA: TGTGCCAGCAGAACGCGGACTAGCGGACACCAACCCTACGAGCAGTACTTC; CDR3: CASRTRTSGHQPYEQYF
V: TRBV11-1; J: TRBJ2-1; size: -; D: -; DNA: TGTGCCAGCAGCCGAGCTACTAGATCGAACAATGAGCAGTTCTTC; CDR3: CASSRATRSNNEQFF
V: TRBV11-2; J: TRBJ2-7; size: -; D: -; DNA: TGTGCCAGCAGCTTAGACGGGGGTGGTGGGTCCTACGAGCAGTACTTC; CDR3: CASSLDGGGGSYEQYF
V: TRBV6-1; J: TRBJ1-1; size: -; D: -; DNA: TGTGCCAGCCTGAGCAGGTGGGGTATGTGGACTGAAGCTTTCTTT; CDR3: CASLSRWGMWTEAFF
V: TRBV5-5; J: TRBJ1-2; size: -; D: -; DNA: TGTGCCAGCAGCTTGGATGCCAGAAACTATGGCTACACCTTC; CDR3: CASSLDARNYGYTF
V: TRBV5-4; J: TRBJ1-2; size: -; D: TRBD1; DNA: TGTGCCAGCAGCTTGCCCCCAGCAGGGGGTTTTGGCTACACCTTC; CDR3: CASSLPPAGGFGYTF
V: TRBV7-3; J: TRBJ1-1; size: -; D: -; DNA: TGTGCCAGCAGCTTAACCTCCTCCCGGGGTAACACTGAAGCTTTCTTT; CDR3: CASSLTSSRGNTEAFF
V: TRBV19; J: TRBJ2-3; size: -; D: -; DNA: TGTGCCAGTAGTATCTTAAATACGCAGTATTTT; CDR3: CASSILNTQYF
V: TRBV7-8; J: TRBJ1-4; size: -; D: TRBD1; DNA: TGTGCCAGCAGCCCGGCCCCAGGGGGTTGGGAAAAACTGTTTTTT; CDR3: CASSPAPGGWEKLFF
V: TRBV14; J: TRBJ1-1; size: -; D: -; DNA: TGTGCCAGCAGCAAAGCTACAGGGAACACTGAAGCTTTCTTT; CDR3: CASSKATGNTEAFF
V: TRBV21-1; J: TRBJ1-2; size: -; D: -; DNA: TGTGCCAGCCTGAGGGGGCGGGGAGACAGGGATGGGACGTGGTCGCGATATGGCTACACCTTC; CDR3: CASLRGRGDRDGTWSRYGYTF
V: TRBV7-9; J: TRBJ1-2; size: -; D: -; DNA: TGTGCCAGCAGCTTCGCTGGGGCTCTTGGGACCTTC; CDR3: CASSFAGALGTF
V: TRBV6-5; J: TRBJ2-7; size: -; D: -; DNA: TGTGCCAGCAGCCGTAGTGGGGGCGGCTACGAGCAGTACTTC; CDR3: CASSRSGGGYEQYF
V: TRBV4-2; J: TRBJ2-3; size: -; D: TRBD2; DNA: TGTGCCAGCAGCCAAGGTGCTAGCGGGGGGTTGAGGGACACAGATACGCAGTATTTT; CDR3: CASSQGASGGLRDTDTQYF
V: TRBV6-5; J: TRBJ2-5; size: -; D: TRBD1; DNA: TGTGCCAGCAGTTACTCCCGGACAGGGGTCTCGGAGACCCAGTACTTC; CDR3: CASSYSRTGVSETQYF
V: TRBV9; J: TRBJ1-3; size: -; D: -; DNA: TGTGCCAGCAGCGTACAGAGCTCTGGAAACACCATATATTTT; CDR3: CASSVQSSGNTIYF
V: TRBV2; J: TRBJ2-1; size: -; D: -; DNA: TGTGCCAGCAGGTACCTAAGGGGCTACAATGAGCAGTTCTTC; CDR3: CASRYLRGYNEQFF
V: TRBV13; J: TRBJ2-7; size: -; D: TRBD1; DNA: TGTGCCAGCAGCTTATGGGACAGGGCGTACGAGCAGTACTTC; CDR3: CASSLWDRAYEQYF
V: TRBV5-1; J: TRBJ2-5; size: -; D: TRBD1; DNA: TGCGCCAGCAGCCCTTACTCCGGACAGGGCCAAGAGACCCAGTACTTC; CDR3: CASSPYSGQGQETQYF
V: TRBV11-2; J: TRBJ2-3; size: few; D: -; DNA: TGTGCCAGCAGCACGAGGCGGGGTACGAGCACAGATACGCAGTATTTT; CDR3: CASSTRRGTSTDTQYF
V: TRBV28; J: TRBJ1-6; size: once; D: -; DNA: TGTGCCAGCAGTCCAGGGTACCGCTCCTATAATTCACCCCTCCACTTT; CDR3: CASSPGYRSYNSPLHF
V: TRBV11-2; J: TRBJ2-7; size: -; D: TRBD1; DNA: TGTGCCAGCAGCTCCCTGACAGGGGGCAAAGTAGAGCAGTACTTC; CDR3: CASSSLTGGKVEQYF
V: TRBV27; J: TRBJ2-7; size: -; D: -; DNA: TGTGCCAGCAGTTTACGGGCAAACTACGAGCAGTACTTC; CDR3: CASSLRANYEQYF
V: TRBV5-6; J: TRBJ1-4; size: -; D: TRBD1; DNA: TGTGCCAGCAGCTTACAACTAGCCAGGGGGCATGGAAAACTGTTTTTT; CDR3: CASSLQLARGHGKLFF
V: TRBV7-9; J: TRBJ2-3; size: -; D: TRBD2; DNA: TGTGCCAGCAGCAAATATTACGGGAGCGGGGGTGCTAGCACAGATACGCAGTATTTT; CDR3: CASSKYYGSGGASTDTQYF
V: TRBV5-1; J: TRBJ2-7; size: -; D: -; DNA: TGCGCCAGCAGCTTGGCGGGAGACGAGCAGTACTTC; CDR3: CASSLAGDEQYF
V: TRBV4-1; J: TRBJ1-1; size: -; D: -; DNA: TGCGCCAGCAGCCAGGGGACCGGGAGAATTACGAACACTGAAGCTTTCTTT; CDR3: CASSQGTGRITNTEAFF
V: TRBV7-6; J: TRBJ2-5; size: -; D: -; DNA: TGTGCCAGCAGCCATTCGACAGGAGTGGAGACCCAGTACTTC; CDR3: CASSHSTGVETQYF
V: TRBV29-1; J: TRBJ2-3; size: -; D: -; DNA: TGCAGCGTTGATCTTGCTCTAGGACTCACAGATACGCAGTATTTT; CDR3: CSVDLALGLTDTQYF
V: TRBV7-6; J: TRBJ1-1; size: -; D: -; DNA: TGTGCCAGCAGCTTAAGGGTGGACACTGAAGCTTTCTTT; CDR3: CASSLRVDTEAFF
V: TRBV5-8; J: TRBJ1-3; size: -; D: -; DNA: TGTGCCAGCAGCTTATTTCGGGGACCAAGGCCAGACTCTGGAAACACCATATATTTT; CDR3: CASSLFRGPRPDSGNTIYF
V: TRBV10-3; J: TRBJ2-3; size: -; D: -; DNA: TGTGCCATCAGTGAGTATTGGGACACAGATACGCAGTATTTT; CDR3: CAISEYWDTDTQYF
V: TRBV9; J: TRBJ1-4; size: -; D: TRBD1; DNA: TGTGCCAGCAGCGTAGGGGGGAGGACAGGGTACGAAAAACTGTTTTTT; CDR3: CASSVGGRTGYEKLFF
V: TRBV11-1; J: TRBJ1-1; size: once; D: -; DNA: TGTGCCAGCAGCGTTGACGAAGGAGACACTGAAGCTTTCTTT; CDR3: CASSVDEGDTEAFF
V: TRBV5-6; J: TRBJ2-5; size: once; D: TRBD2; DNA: TGTGCCAGCAGCCTCCCGGGACTAGCGGGGGTAGAGACCCAGTACTTC; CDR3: CASSLPGLAGVETQYF
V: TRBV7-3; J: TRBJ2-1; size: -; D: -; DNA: TGTGCCAGCAGCTTGGGGGGCCGGAATGAGCAGTTCTTC; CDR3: CASSLGGRNEQFF
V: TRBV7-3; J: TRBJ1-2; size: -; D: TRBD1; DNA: TGTGCCAGCAGCTTAACGGGGACAGGGGAGGACTATGGCTACACCTTC; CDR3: CASSLTGTGEDYGYTF
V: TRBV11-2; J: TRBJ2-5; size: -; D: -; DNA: TGTGCCAGCACCATAACTGGGGTGCGTGAGACCCAGTACTTC; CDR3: CASTITGVRETQYF
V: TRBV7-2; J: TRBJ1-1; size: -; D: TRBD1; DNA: TGTGCCAGCACCCTGACAGGGTCGACTTTCTTT; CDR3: CASTLTGSTFF
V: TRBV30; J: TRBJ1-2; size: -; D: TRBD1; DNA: TGTGCTTCGACAGGGTCGATTAACTATGGCTACACCTTC; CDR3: CASTGSINYGYTF
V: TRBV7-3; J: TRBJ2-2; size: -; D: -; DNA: TGTGCCAGCAGCAGGGGGTCCTCGGACGGGGAGCTGTTTTTT; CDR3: CASSRGSSDGELFF